There are a few counts of the clone carrying this T cell receptor beta chain. What it binds is not known. Sequential positive selection took CD4 T cells first, then CD8 T cells. In germline, CDR1 is MNHEY, CDR2 SVGEGT. CDR3 length equals 16 residues. With V trimmed by 6 bases and J by 3 bases, 13 bases remained unmatched. These data are taken from a study of naive and memory T cell subsets. Whole-study results and caveats: A few larger clonotypes appeared in naive repertoires, especially CD8, possibly memory cells re-expressing CD45RA. Naive and memory repertoire findings lacked a ground truth for validation.

The beta constant-region primer was an equimolar mix of two oligonucleotides covering TRBC1 and TRBC2. Four rounds of PCR amplified the ligated cDNA using nested alpha and beta constant-region primers plus SP2. An oligonucleotide with the SP2 primer and a 12-nucleotide UMI was ligated to the cDNA 3' end. TCRdb re-derived calls from the UMI-ligation and nested PCR reads in MiXCR, one entry per CDR3 protein. This table holds about 150,000 distinct CDR3 sequences, about 23% found once. Sequences were obtained from naive CD4+ T cells from blood. The V call is TRBV6-2 or TRBV6-3, the J call TRBJ1-1; 7 nucleotides line up with TRBD1. The sequence came from a human donor in good health. Here the CDR3 DNA reads TGTGCCAGCAGGACCGACAGGGAAAGGAGGGACACTGAAGCTTTCTTT. Its protein product is CASRTDRERRDTEAFF.